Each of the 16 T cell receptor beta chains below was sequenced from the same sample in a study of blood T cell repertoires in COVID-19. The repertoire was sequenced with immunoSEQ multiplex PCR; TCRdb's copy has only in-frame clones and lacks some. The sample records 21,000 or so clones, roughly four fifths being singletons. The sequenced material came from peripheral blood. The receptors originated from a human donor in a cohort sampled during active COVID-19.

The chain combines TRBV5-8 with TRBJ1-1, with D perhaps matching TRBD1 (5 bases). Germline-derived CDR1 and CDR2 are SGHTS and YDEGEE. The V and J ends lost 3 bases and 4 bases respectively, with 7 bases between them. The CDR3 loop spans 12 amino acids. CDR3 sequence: CASSWGGTEAFF. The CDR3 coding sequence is TGTGCCAGCAGCTGGGGGGGCACTGAAGCTTTCTTT.

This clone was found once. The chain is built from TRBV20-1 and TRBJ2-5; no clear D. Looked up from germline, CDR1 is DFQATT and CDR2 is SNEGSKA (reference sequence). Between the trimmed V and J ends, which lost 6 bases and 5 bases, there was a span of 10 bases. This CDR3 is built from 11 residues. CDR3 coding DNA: TGCAGTGCGGAGACTGTGGAGACCCAGTACTTC. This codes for CSAETVETQYF.

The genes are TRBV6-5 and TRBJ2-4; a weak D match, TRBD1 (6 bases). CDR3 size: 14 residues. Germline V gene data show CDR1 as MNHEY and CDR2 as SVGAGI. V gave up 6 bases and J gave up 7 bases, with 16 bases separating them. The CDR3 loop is CASSLTGFTNIQYF. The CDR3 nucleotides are TGTGCCAGCAGCCTTACAGGGTTTACCAACATTCAGTACTTC.

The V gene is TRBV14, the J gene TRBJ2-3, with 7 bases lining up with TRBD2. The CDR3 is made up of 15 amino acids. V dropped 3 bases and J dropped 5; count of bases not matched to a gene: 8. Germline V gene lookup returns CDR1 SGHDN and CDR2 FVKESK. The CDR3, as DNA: TGTGCCAGCAGCCATCTGGCACCGGGGGGAGATACGCAGTATTTT. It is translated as CASSHLAPGGDTQYF.

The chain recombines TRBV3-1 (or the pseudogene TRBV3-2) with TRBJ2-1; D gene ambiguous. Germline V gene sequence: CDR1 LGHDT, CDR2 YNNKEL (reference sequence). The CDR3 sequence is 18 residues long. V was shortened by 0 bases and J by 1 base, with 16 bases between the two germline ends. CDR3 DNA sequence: TGTGCCAGCAGCCAAGATTTGAGGCCCAAAGGATCCTACAATGAGCAGTTCTTC. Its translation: CASSQDLRPKGSYNEQFF.

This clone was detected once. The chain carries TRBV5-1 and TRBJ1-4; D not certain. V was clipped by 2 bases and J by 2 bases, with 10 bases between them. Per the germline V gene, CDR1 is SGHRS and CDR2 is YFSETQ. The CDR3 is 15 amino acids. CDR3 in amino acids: CASSFSGRTNEKLFF. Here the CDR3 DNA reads TGCGCCAGCAGCTTTTCCGGCAGGACTAATGAAAAACTGTTTTTT. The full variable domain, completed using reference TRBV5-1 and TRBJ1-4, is KAGVTQTPRYLIKTRGQQVTLSCSPISGHRSVSWYQQTPGQGLQFLFEYFSETQRNKGNFPGRFSGRQFSNSRSEMNVSTLELGDSALYLCASSFSGRTNEKLFFGSGTQLSVL.

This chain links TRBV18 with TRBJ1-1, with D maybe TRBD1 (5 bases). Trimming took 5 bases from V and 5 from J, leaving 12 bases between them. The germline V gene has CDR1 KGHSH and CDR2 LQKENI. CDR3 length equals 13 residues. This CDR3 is CASSVQGRTEAFF. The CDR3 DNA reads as TGTGCCAGCTCAGTCCAGGGCAGGACTGAAGCTTTCTTT.

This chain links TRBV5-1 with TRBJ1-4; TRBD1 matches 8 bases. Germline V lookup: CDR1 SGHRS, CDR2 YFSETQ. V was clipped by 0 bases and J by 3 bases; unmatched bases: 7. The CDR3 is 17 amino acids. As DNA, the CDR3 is TGCGCCAGCAGCTTGGCAGGGCAGGGGGCCTCTAATGAAAAACTGTTTTTT. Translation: CASSLAGQGASNEKLFF.

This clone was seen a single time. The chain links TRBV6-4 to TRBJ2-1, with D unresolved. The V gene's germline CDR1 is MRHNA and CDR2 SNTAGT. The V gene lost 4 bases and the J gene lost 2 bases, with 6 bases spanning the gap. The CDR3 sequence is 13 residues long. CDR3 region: CASSARPYNEQFF. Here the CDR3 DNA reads TGTGCCAGCAGTGCTAGGCCCTACAATGAGCAGTTCTTC.

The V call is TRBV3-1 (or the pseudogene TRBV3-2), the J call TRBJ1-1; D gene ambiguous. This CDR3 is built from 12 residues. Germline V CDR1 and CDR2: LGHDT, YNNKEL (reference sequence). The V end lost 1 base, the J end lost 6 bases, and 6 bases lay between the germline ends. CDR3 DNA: TGTGCCAGCAGCCAAGTCGGGGCTGAAGCTTTCTTT. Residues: CASSQVGAEAFF.

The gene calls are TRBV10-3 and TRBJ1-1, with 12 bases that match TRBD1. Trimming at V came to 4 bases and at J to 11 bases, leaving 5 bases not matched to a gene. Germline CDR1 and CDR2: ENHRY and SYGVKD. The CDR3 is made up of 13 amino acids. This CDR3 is CAISGGTGGAAFF. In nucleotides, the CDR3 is TGTGCCATCAGTGGCGGGACAGGGGGCGCGGCTTTCTTT.

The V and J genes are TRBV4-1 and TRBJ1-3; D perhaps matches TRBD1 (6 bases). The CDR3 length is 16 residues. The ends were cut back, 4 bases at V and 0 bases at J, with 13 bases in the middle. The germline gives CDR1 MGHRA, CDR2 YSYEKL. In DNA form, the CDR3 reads TGCGCCAGCAGCCCTGGGGGCAGGAGCTCTGGAAACACCATATATTTT. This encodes CASSPGGRSSGNTIYF.

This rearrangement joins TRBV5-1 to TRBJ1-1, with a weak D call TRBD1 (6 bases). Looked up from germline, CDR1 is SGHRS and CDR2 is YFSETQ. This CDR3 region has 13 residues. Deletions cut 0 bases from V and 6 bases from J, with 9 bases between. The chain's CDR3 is CASSLGQVPEAFF. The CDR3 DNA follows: TGCGCCAGCAGCTTGGGACAGGTCCCTGAAGCTTTCTTT.

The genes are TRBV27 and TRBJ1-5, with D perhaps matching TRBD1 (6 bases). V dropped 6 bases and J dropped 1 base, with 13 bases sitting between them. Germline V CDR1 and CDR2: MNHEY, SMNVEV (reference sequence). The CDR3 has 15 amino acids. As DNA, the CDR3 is TGTGCCAGCAGGCAGAGGACAGCCAGCAATCAGCCCCAGCATTTT. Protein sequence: CASRQRTASNQPQHF.

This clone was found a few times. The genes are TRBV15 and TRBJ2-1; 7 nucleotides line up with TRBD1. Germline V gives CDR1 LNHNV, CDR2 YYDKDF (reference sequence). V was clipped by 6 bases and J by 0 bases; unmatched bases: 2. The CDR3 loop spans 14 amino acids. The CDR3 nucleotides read TGTGCCACCAGGGGACAGCCCTCCTACAATGAGCAGTTCTTC. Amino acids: CATRGQPSYNEQFF.

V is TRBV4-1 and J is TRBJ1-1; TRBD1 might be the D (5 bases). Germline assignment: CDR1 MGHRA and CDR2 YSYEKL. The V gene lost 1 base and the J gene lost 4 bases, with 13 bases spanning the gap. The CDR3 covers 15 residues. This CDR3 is CASSQADRPATEAFF. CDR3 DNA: TGCGCCAGCAGCCAAGCTGACAGACCGGCCACTGAAGCTTTCTTT.